The clone carrying this T cell receptor beta chain was observed a few times. Antigen: not known. One junction end does not reproduce the germline sequence, and a read error may be involved. This CDR3 contains 12 residues. Germline CDR1 and CDR2: ENHRY and SYGVKD. This sample is part of a study of Graves' ophthalmopathy and Graves' hyperthyroidism. Study-level background: At initial diagnosis, peripheral blood was obtained, and this preceded any treatment. Findings of the study overall: Ophthalmopathy progression was predicted with 70% to 71% sensitivity and about 72% specificity. Using a 13-signature model, the authors split ophthalmopathy from stable hyperthyroidism, with around 89% sensitivity and 81.08% specificity. Thyroid clonotypes that were expanded above 0.001 frequency mostly also appeared in blood.

RNA transcripts were the source from which TCR beta CDR3 regions were amplified. RT-PCR was first run with HTBI primers, then multiplex PCR in a second round. TCRdb redid the calling of the multiplex PCR reads with MiXCR, one entry per CDR3 protein. This table holds hundreds of thousands of distinct CDR3 sequences, 45% to 55% found once. The rearrangement links TRBV10-3 to TRBJ1-5, with D unclear. Sequencing was carried out using peripheral blood. This sequence originates from an adult man with Graves' ophthalmopathy. Written as DNA, the CDR3 is TGTGCCAGCAGTGACGGCTATCAGCCCCAGCATTTT. It yields the protein CASSDGYQPQHF.